One and the same sample provided the 28 T cell receptor beta chains below, sequenced in a study of monozygotic twins with inflammatory bowel disease. With the 5' RACE reads reprocessed, TCRdb shows one record per CDR3 protein and no DNA. The table lists 80,000 or so distinct CDR3 sequences, with around 7% in the top ten. Material: blood. These receptors were obtained from a human donor with ulcerative colitis or Crohn's disease, or a healthy co-twin of an affected twin (not recorded which).

This sequence joins TRBV7-8 and TRBJ2-7; there is no DNA to check the TCRdb D call of TRBD2. CDR3 length equals 14 residues. In germline, CDR1 is SGHVS, CDR2 FQNEAQ. The CDR3 loop is CASSPNRLAIEQYF.

The chain joins TRBV19 to TRBJ1-2. Germline CDR1 reads LNHDA; CDR2 reads SQIVND (reference sequence). The CDR3 is made up of 14 amino acids. The CDR3 sequence is CASSLQSTNYGYTF. Supplemented by reference TRBV19 and TRBJ1-2, the full variable domain reads DGGITQSPKYLFRKEGQNVTLSCEQNLNHDAMYWYRQDPGQGLRLIYYSQIVNDFQKGDIAEGYSVSREKKESFPLTVTSAQKNPTAFYLCASSLQSTNYGYTFGSGTRLTVV.

The V call is TRBV12-3 or TRBV12-4, the J call TRBJ2-7; there is no DNA to check the TCRdb D call of TRBD1. CDR3 length: 14 residues. CDR3 loop: CASNLGTGSNEQYF.

The V call is TRBV6-5, the J call TRBJ2-2. The CDR3 has 16 amino acids. The germline gives CDR1 MNHEY, CDR2 SVGAGI. CDR3 sequence: CASSYSSGSDTGELFF.

This chain connects TRBV5-1 to TRBJ1-4; without DNA, the TCRdb call of TRBD1 cannot be checked. In germline, CDR1 is SGHRS, CDR2 YFSETQ. This CDR3 contains 14 residues. The CDR3 sequence is CASSEGTGGEKLFF. Variable domain in full (rest from reference TRBV5-1 and TRBJ1-4): KAGVTQTPRYLIKTRGQQVTLSCSPISGHRSVSWYQQTPGQGLQFLFEYFSETQRNKGNFPGRFSGRQFSNSRSEMNVSTLELGDSALYLCASSEGTGGEKLFFGSGTQLSVL.

The chain employs TRBV12-3 or TRBV12-4 and TRBJ1-3. CDR3 length: 13 amino acids. This CDR3 is CASSLYSGNTIYF.

V gene TRBV11-2 combines with J gene TRBJ1-1; TCRdb proposes TRBD1, but this gene call is untestable without DNA. Germline CDR1 is SGHAT and CDR2 is FQNNGV. CDR3 length: 17 amino acids. The CDR3 loop reads CASTLRQGEFSNTEAFF.

The J gene is TRBJ2-1, the V gene TRBV6-1. This CDR3 has 14 residues. Germline lookup yields CDR1 MNHNS and CDR2 SASEGT. The chain's CDR3 is CASSRVGPYNEQFF.

The chain's CDR3 is CASSLGGLAANSPLHF. The V gene is TRBV12-3 or TRBV12-4, the J gene TRBJ1-6; TCRdb outputs TRBD1, but without DNA this stays unchecked. CDR3 length: 16 amino acids.

This chain links TRBV21-1 with TRBJ1-1; TCRdb picks TRBD1, but there is no DNA to check that call. TRBV21-1 is a pseudogene segment. This CDR3 has 17 residues. The CDR3 is CASSSNGTGPRATEAFF.

The chain is built from TRBV2 and TRBJ1-1. CDR1 and CDR2 (germline): SNHLY, FYNNEI. This CDR3 has 12 amino acids. The CDR3 sequence: CASNPRGTEAFF.

The chain combines TRBV12-3 or TRBV12-4 with TRBJ1-1; checking the TCRdb D call of TRBD1 is not possible without DNA. The CDR3 totals 14 residues. The CDR3 loop is CASSFRTGRPEAFF.

The genes are TRBV12-3 or TRBV12-4 and TRBJ2-1; checking the TCRdb D call of TRBD1 is not possible without DNA. The CDR3 is made up of 13 amino acids. This chain's CDR3 is CASTLTRYNEQFF.

The rearrangement joins TRBV18 to TRBJ1-1. The CDR3 is 13 residues long. Germline V gene sequence: CDR1 KGHSH, CDR2 LQKENI. The CDR3 region is CASSPQLYTEAFF.

The rearrangement uses TRBV5-1 and TRBJ2-5; TCRdb's D gene call, TRBD1, goes unchecked for lack of DNA. The CDR3 is 14 residues long. In germline, CDR1 is SGHRS, CDR2 YFSETQ. CDR3 sequence: CASSLQGFQETQYF.

The chain has TRBV12-3 or TRBV12-4 and TRBJ1-2. The CDR3 contains 13 residues. CDR3 sequence reads: CASSLTKFYGYTF.

The chain has TRBV2 and TRBJ1-5; without DNA, the TCRdb call of TRBD1 cannot be checked. Germline values: CDR1 SNHLY, CDR2 FYNNEI. The CDR3 totals 16 residues. This chain's CDR3 is CASSPRTGDSNQPQHF.

The J gene is TRBJ2-2, the V gene TRBV27; the TCRdb call, TRBD1, lacks DNA for checking. The CDR3 totals 16 residues. From germline, CDR1 is MNHEY and CDR2 SMNVEV (reference sequence). This CDR3 reads CASSPKVGGYTGELFF.

The J gene is TRBJ2-7, the V gene TRBV20-1; absent DNA, TCRdb's TRBD1 call cannot be checked. The CDR3 loop spans 14 amino acids. Looked up from germline, CDR1 is DFQATT and CDR2 is SNEGSKA (reference sequence). The CDR3 protein is CSATGGDRGYEQNF.

The V call is TRBV10-3, the J call TRBJ1-4. The CDR3 runs to 15 residues. Germline lookup yields CDR1 ENHRY and CDR2 SYGVKD. The CDR3 is CAISANLGTNEKLFF.

The V gene is TRBV19, the J gene TRBJ1-5. Germline CDR1 and CDR2: LNHDA and SQIVND (reference sequence). The CDR3 sequence is 14 residues long. The CDR3 is CASRTNLILQPQHF.

This chain joins TRBV10-3 and TRBJ1-6. CDR3 size: 14 residues. Germline V gene lookup returns CDR1 ENHRY and CDR2 SYGVKD. Here the CDR3 reads CAISDGSYQGSLHF.

The chain is built from TRBV7-9 and TRBJ1-1; checking the TCRdb D call of TRBD1 is not possible without DNA. CDR3 size: 14 residues. Germline V gives CDR1 SEHNR, CDR2 FQNEAQ (reference sequence). CDR3 region: CASSPRPVDTEAFF.

The chain uses TRBV15 and TRBJ1-2; TCRdb's D call of TRBD1 is untestable without DNA. This CDR3 spans 18 amino acids. Germline V gene data show CDR1 as LNHNV and CDR2 as YYDKDF (reference sequence). This chain's CDR3 is CATSRAPPGTQKGSGYTF.

V and J are TRBV20-1 and TRBJ1-5. CDR1 DFQATT and CDR2 SNEGSKA come from the germline V gene (reference sequence). The CDR3 has 13 amino acids. The CDR3 spells CSARLSPGQPQHF.

This rearrangement joins TRBV5-8 to TRBJ1-1. CDR1 and CDR2 (germline): SGHTS, YDEGEE. The CDR3 runs 12 residues. CDR3 in amino acids: CASSLEGYRAFF.

V usage is TRBV12-3 or TRBV12-4 and J usage is TRBJ2-3; the D call of TRBD1 rests on TCRdb alone, since no DNA is present to check it. The length of the CDR3 is 15 residues. The CDR3 region is CASSFLRGQRDTQYF.

The chain uses TRBV5-1 and TRBJ2-5; with no DNA, the TCRdb D assignment of TRBD1 cannot be verified. In germline, CDR1 is SGHRS, CDR2 YFSETQ. This CDR3 is 14 amino acids long. The CDR3 sequence is CASSLEGRGETQYF.